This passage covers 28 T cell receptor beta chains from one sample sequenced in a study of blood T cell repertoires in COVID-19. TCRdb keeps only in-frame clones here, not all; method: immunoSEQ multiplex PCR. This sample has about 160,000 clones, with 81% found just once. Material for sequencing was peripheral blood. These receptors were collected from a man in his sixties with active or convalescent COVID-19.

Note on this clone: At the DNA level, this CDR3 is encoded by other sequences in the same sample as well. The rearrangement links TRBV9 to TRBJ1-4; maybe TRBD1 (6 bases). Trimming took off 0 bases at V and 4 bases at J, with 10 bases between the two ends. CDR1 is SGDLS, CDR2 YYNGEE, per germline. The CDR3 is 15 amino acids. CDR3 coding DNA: TGTGCCAGCAGCGTAGCGCAGGGGATTAATGAAAAACTGTTTTTT. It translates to CASSVAQGINEKLFF.

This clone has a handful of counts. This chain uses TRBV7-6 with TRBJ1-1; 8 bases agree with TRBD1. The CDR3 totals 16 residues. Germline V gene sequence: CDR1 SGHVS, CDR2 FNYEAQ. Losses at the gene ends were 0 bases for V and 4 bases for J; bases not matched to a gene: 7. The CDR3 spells CASSLAGQGAGTEAFF. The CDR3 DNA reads TGTGCCAGCAGCTTAGCCGGTCAGGGGGCGGGCACTGAAGCTTTCTTT.

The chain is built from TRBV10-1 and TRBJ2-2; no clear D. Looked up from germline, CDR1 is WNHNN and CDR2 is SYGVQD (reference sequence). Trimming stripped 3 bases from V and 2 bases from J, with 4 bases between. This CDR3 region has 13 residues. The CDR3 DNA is TGCGCCAGCAGTGATCATAACACCGGGGAGCTGTTTTTT. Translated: CASSDHNTGELFF.

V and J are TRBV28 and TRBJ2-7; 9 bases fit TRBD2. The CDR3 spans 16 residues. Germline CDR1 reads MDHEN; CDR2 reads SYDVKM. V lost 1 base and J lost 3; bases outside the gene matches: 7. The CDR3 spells CASSLSVAGDGYEQYF. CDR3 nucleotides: TGTGCCAGCAGTTTATCCGTAGCGGGAGATGGCTACGAGCAGTACTTC.

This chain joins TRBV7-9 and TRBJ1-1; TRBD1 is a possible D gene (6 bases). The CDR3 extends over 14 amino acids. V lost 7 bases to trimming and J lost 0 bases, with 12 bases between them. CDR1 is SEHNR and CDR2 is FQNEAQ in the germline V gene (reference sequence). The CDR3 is CASTLGAVNTEAFF. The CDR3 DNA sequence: TGTGCCAGCACCTTGGGGGCAGTGAACACTGAAGCTTTCTTT.

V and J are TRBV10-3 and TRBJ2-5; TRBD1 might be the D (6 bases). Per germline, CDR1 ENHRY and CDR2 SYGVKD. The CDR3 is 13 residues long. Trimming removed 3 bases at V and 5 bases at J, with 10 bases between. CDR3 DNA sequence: TGTGCCATCAGTGAAAGGGGGAGTGAGACCCAGTACTTC. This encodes CAISERGSETQYF.

CDR3 in amino acids: CASSLSLATDTQYF. In DNA form, the CDR3 reads TGTGCCAGCAGCTTAAGTCTAGCAACAGATACGCAGTATTTT. This sequence joins TRBV7-9 and TRBJ2-3; possible D gene TRBD2, 5 bases. CDR1 is SEHNR, CDR2 FQNEAQ, per germline (reference sequence). V was cut by 2 bases and J by 3 bases, with 9 bases left in between. The CDR3 has 14 amino acids.

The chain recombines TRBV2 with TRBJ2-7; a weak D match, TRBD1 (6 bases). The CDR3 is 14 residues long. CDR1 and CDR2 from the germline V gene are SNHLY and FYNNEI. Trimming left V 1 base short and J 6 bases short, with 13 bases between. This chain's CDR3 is CASSEVRRGAEQYF. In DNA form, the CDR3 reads TGTGCCAGCAGTGAAGTGCGCAGGGGAGCCGAGCAGTACTTC.

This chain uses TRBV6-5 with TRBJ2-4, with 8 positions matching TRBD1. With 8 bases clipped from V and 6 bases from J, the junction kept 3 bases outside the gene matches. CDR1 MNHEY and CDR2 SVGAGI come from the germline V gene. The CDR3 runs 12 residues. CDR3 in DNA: TGTGCCAGCCCCGGACAGGGAAACATTCAGTACTTC. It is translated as CASPGQGNIQYF.

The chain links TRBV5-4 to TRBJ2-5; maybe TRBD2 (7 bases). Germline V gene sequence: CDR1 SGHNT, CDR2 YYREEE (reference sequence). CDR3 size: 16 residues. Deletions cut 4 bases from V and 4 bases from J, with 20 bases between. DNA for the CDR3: TGTGCCAGCAGCGGGGGAGGGGGGACGGAGATAGAGACCCAGTACTTC. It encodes CASSGGGGTEIETQYF.

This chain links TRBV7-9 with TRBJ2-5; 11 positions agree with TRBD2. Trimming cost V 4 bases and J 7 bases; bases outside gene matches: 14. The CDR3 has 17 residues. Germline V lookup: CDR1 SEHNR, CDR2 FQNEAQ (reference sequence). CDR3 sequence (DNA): TGTGCCAGCAGCTCAGCCTCAACTAGCGGGGGAGGTGGGACCCAGTACTTC. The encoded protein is CASSSASTSGGGGTQYF.

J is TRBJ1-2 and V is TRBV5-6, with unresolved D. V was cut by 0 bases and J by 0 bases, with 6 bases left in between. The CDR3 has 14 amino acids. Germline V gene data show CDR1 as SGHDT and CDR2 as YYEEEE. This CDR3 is CASSLVTPNYGYTF. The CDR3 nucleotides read TGTGCCAGCAGCTTGGTGACACCTAACTATGGCTACACCTTC.

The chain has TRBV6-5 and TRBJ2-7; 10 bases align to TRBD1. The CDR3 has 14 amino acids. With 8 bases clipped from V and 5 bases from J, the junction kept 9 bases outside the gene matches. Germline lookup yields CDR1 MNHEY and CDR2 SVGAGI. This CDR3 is CASETRDRGHEQYF. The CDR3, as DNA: TGTGCCAGCGAAACGAGGGACAGGGGCCACGAGCAGTACTTC.

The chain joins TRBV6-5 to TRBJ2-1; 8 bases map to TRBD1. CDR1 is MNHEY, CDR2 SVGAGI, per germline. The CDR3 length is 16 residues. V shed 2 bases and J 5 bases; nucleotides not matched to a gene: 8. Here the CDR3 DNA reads TGTGCCAGCAGTTACGGTGGACAGGGAGGACACAATGAGCAGTTCTTC. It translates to CASSYGGQGGHNEQFF.

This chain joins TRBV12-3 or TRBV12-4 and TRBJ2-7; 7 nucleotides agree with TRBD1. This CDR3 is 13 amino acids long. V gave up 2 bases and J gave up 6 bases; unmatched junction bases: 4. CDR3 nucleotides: TGTGCCAGCAGTTTAACCAGGGGGTCCGAGCAGTACTTC. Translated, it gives CASSLTRGSEQYF.

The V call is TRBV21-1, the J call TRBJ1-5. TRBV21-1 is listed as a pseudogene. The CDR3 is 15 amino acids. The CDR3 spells CASSKEAGLNQPQHF. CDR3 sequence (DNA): TGTGCCAGCAGCAAAGAAGCAGGACTCAATCAGCCCCAGCATTTT.

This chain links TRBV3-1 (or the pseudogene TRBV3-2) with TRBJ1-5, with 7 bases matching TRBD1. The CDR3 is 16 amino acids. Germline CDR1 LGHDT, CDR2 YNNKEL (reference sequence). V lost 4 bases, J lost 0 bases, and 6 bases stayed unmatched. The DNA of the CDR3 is TGTGCCAGCAGCCTCGGGACAGTTAATAGCAATCAGCCCCAGCATTTT. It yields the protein CASSLGTVNSNQPQHF.

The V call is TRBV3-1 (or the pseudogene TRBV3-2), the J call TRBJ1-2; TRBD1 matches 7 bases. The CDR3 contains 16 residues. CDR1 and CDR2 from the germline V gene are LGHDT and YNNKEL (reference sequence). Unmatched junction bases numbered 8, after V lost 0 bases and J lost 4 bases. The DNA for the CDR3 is TGTGCCAGCAGCCAAGATTATACAGGGGCTTCCTATGGCTACACCTTC. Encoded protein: CASSQDYTGASYGYTF.

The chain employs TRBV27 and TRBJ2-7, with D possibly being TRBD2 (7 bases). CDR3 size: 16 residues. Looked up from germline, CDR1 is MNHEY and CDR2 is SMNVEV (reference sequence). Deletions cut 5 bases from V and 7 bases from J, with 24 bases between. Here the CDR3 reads CASSNLGAGEWWEQYF. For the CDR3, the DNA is TGTGCCAGCAGTAACCTGGGGGCGGGGGAATGGTGGGAGCAGTACTTC.

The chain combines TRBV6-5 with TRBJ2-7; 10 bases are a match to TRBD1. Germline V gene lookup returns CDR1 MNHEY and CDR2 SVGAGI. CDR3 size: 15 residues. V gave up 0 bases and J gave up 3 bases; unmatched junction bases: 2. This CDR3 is CASSYSTGGVYEQYF. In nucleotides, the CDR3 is TGTGCCAGCAGTTACTCGACAGGGGGCGTCTACGAGCAGTACTTC.

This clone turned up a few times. CDR3 coding DNA: TGTGCCATCAGTGCGGGACAGAGCAATCAGCCCCAGCATTTT. Translated, it gives CAISAGQSNQPQHF. The V call is TRBV10-3, the J call TRBJ1-5; 7 nucleotides match TRBD1. Germline V gene lookup returns CDR1 ENHRY and CDR2 SYGVKD. CDR3 length: 14 residues. The ends lost 4 bases at V and 1 base at J; junction bases unmatched: 1.

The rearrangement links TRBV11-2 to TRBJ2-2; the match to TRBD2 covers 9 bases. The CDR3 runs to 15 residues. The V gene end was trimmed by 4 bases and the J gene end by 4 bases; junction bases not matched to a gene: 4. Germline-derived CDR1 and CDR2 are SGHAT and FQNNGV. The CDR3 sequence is CASSSRLAVTGELFF. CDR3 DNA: TGTGCCAGCAGCTCCCGACTAGCGGTCACCGGGGAGCTGTTTTTT.

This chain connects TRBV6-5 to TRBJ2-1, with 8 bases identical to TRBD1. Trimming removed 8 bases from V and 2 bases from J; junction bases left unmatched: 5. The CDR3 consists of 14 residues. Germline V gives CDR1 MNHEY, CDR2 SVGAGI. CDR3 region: CASSTGATYNEQFF. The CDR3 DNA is TGTGCCAGCTCGACAGGGGCAACCTACAATGAGCAGTTCTTC.

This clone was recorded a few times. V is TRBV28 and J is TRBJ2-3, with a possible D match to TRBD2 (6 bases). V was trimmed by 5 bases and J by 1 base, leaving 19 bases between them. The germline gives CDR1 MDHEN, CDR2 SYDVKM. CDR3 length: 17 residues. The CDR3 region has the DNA TGTGCCAGCAGTCCACTCCGAACCTCGGGGGGCACAGATACGCAGTATTTT. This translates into CASSPLRTSGGTDTQYF. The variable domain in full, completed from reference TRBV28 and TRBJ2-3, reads DVKVTQSSRYLVKRTGEKVFLECVQDMDHENMFWYRQDPGLGLRLIYFSYDVKMKEKGDIPEGYSVSREKKERFSLILESASTNQTSMYLCASSPLRTSGGTDTQYFGPGTRLTVL.

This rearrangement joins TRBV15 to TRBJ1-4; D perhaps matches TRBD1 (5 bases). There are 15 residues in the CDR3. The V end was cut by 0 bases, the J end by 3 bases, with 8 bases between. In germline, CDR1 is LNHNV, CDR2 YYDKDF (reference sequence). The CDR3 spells CATSRERGPNEKLFF. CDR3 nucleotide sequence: TGTGCCACCAGCAGAGAGCGGGGACCTAATGAAAAACTGTTTTTT.

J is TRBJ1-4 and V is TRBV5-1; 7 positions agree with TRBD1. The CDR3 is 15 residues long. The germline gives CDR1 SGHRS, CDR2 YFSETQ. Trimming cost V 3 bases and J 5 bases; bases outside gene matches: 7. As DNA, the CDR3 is TGCGCCAGCAGCTGGCAGGGGGTTGGCAATGAAAAACTGTTTTTT. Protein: CASSWQGVGNEKLFF.

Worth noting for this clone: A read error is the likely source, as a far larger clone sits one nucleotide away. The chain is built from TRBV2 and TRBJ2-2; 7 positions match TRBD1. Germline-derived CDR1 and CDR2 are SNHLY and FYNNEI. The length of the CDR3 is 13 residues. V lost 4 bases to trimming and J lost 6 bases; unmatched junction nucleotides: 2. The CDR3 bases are TGTGCCAGCAGTGGGGACAGCCCCGGGGAGCTGTTTTTT. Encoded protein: CASSGDSPGELFF.

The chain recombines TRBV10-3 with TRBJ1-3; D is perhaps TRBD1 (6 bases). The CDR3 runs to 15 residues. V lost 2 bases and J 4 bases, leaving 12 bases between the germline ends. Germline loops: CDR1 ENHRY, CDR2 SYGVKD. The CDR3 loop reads CAISELGTKGNTIYF. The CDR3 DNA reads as TGTGCCATCAGTGAGCTTGGGACAAAAGGAAACACCATATATTTT.